The 12 T cell receptor beta chains presented below share a single source sample, sequenced in a study of blood T cell repertoires in COVID-19. Only in-frame clones appear in the TCRdb table, and some are missing; sequencing was by immunoSEQ multiplex PCR. The table lists about 220,000 clones, more than 75% of them singletons. The sequenced sample was peripheral blood. Source of these receptors: a woman younger than 45 who had recovered from COVID-19.

The J gene is TRBJ2-4, the V gene TRBV11-2, with D maybe TRBD2 (6 bases). Germline lookup yields CDR1 SGHAT and CDR2 FQNNGV. Trimming took 7 bases from V and 7 from J, leaving 17 bases between them. This CDR3 contains 14 residues. The CDR3 nucleotides read TGTGCCAGCACTCTCGGGGCGGGGTGGAACATTCAGTACTTC. This translates into CASTLGAGWNIQYF.

The CDR3 sequence is CAWRALAGGDTDTQYF. DNA of the CDR3: TGTGCCTGGAGGGCCCTAGCGGGGGGCGACACAGATACGCAGTATTTT. The gene calls are TRBV30 and TRBJ2-3, with 11 nucleotides matching TRBD2. The CDR3 totals 16 residues. Germline values: CDR1 GTSNPN, CDR2 SVGIG (reference sequence). Germline trimming cut 3 bases from V and 2 bases from J; bases unmatched to any gene: 7.

This chain links TRBV9 with TRBJ1-2; D ambiguous. The length of the CDR3 is 13 residues. The germline V gene encodes CDR1 SGDLS and CDR2 YYNGEE. Trimming cost V 6 bases and J 3 bases, with 12 bases left between them. The CDR3, as DNA: TGTGCCAGCACCCCGGACGGGGACTATGGCTACACCTTC. Its translation: CASTPDGDYGYTF.

The CDR3 loop reads CASSYGRRGGGPYNEQFF. CDR3 in DNA: TGTGCCAGCAGTTACGGGAGGCGGGGGGGCGGCCCCTACAATGAGCAGTTCTTC. The rearrangement links TRBV2 to TRBJ2-1; 9 bases fit TRBD2. Germline assignment: CDR1 SNHLY and CDR2 FYNNEI. The ends lost 5 bases at V and 2 bases at J; junction bases unmatched: 13. The CDR3 sequence is 18 residues long.

The CDR3 is CASSLVGLEPGEQFF. In DNA form, the CDR3 reads TGCGCCAGCAGCTTGGTGGGACTAGAGCCGGGTGAGCAGTTCTTC. The rearrangement uses TRBV5-1 and TRBJ2-1, with 8 bases matching TRBD2. V dropped 0 bases and J dropped 9; count of bases not matched to a gene: 8. This CDR3 is 15 amino acids long. Per germline, CDR1 SGHRS and CDR2 YFSETQ. Looking up the rest from reference TRBV5-1 and TRBJ2-1 gives the full variable domain: KAGVTQTPRYLIKTRGQQVTLSCSPISGHRSVSWYQQTPGQGLQFLFEYFSETQRNKGNFPGRFSGRQFSNSRSEMNVSTLELGDSALYLCASSLVGLEPGEQFFGPGTRLTVL.

This clone was detected once. The chain joins TRBV5-8 to TRBJ2-1, with D possibly being TRBD1 (5 bases). Germline assignment: CDR1 SGHTS and CDR2 YDEGEE. Deletions cut 3 bases from V and 7 bases from J, with 11 bases between. The CDR3 spans 13 residues. The CDR3 here is CASSYQGWNEQFF. The CDR3 DNA reads as TGTGCCAGCAGCTATCAGGGTTGGAATGAGCAGTTCTTC.

This sequence joins TRBV4-1 and TRBJ1-1, with 7 bases fitting TRBD1. The CDR3 covers 16 residues. Germline trimming cut 4 bases from V and 4 bases from J; bases unmatched to any gene: 12. The germline V gene encodes CDR1 MGHRA and CDR2 YSYEKL. The CDR3 protein is CASSRAAQGVGTEAFF. The CDR3 DNA sequence: TGCGCCAGCAGCCGGGCTGCTCAGGGGGTCGGCACTGAAGCTTTCTTT.

This clone came up a few times. Other DNA variants within this sample encode the same CDR3. The chain employs TRBV5-1 and TRBJ1-4, with D maybe TRBD1 (6 bases). V was cut by 3 bases and J by 0 bases, with 9 bases left in between. CDR1 and CDR2 from the germline V gene are SGHRS and YFSETQ. The CDR3 has 15 residues. DNA for the CDR3: TGCGCCAGCAGCTCAGAGGGGGCAACTAATGAAAAACTGTTTTTT. This encodes CASSSEGATNEKLFF.

Here the CDR3 DNA reads TGCGCCAGCAGCCTAGGAGTGAACACCGGGGAGCTGTTTTTT. This translates into CASSLGVNTGELFF. This chain uses TRBV5-1 with TRBJ2-2; D not certain. Germline V gene lookup returns CDR1 SGHRS and CDR2 YFSETQ. CDR3 length equals 14 residues. V was clipped by 4 bases and J by 1 base, with 8 bases between them.

V usage is TRBV10-3 and J usage is TRBJ1-2; the match to TRBD1 covers 10 bases. The trim removed 2 bases at V and 5 bases at J, leaving 5 bases unmatched. The CDR3 is made up of 15 amino acids. The germline CDR1 and CDR2 sequences are ENHRY and SYGVKD. For the CDR3, the DNA is TGTGCCATCAGTGAGCGGGGACAGGGGAAATATGGCTACACCTTC. Encoded protein: CAISERGQGKYGYTF.

The chain combines TRBV24-1 with TRBJ1-1, with D possibly being TRBD1 (6 bases). Between the trimmed V and J ends, which lost 5 bases and 3 bases, there was a span of 24 bases. Germline V gene sequence: CDR1 KGHDR, CDR2 SFDVKD. CDR3 size: 18 residues. CDR3 nucleotides: TGTGCCACCAGTGGAACCCCTCGACAGGACCCCCGGGACACTGAAGCTTTCTTT. Translation gives CATSGTPRQDPRDTEAFF.

The chain links TRBV13 to TRBJ2-5, with 8 bases aligning to TRBD1. CDR3 length: 14 amino acids. Per germline, CDR1 PRHDT and CDR2 FYEKMQ (reference sequence). V was pared by 5 bases and J by 6 bases, with 8 bases of the junction left unmatched. CDR3 in amino acids: CASSPRTGRQTQYF. The CDR3 nucleotides are TGTGCCAGCAGCCCCCGGACAGGGAGGCAGACCCAGTACTTC.